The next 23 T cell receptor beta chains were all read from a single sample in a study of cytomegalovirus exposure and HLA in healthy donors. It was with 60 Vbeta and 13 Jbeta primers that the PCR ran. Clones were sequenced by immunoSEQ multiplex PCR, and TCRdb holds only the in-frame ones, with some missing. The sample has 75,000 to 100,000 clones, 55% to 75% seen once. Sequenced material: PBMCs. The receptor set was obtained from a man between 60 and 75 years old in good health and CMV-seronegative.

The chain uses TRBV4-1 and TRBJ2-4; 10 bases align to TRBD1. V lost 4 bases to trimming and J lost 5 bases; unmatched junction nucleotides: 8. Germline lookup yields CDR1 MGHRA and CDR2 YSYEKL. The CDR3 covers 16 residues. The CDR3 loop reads CASSRRGDRGQNIQYF. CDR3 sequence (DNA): TGCGCCAGCAGCCGGAGGGGAGACAGGGGGCAAAACATTCAGTACTTC.

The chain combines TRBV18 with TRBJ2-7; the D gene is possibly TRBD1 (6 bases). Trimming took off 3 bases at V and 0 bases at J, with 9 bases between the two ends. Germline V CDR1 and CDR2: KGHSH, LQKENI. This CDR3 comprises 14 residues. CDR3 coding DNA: TGTGCCAGCTCACCCCTGGACAGCTCCTACGAGCAGTACTTC. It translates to CASSPLDSSYEQYF.

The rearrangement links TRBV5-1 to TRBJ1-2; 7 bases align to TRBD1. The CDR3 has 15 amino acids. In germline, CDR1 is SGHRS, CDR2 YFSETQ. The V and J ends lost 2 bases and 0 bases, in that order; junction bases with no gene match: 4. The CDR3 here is CASSFRGQTNYGYTF. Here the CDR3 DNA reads TGCGCCAGCAGCTTTAGGGGACAGACTAACTATGGCTACACCTTC.

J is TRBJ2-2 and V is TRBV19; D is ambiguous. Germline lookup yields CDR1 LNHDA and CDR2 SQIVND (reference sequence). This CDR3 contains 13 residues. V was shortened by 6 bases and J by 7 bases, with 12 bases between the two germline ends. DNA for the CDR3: TGTGCCAGTAGCCCACTATTAGGCGGGGAGCTGTTTTTT. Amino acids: CASSPLLGGELFF.

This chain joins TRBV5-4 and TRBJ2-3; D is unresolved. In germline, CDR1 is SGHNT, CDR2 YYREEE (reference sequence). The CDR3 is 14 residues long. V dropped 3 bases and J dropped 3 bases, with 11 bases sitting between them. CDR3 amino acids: CASSSGWRTDTQYF. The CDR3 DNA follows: TGTGCCAGCAGCTCGGGTTGGCGTACAGATACGCAGTATTTT. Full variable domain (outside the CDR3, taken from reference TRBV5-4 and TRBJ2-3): ETGVTQSPTHLIKTRGQQVTLRCSSQSGHNTVSWYQQALGQGPQFIFQYYREEENGRGNFPPRFSGLQFPNYSSELNVNALELDDSALYLCASSSGWRTDTQYFGPGTRLTVL.

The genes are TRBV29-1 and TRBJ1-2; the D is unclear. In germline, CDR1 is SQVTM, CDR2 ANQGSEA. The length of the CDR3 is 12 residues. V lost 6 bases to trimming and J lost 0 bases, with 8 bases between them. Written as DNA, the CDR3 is TGCAGCGTGGAGAAGGCTAACTATGGCTACACCTTC. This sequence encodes CSVEKANYGYTF.

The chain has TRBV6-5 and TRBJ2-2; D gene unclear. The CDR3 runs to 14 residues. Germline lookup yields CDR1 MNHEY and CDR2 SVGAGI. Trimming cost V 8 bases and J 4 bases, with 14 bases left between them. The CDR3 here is CASCLGLGTGELFF. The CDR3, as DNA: TGTGCCAGCTGCTTGGGCCTTGGCACCGGGGAGCTGTTTTTT.

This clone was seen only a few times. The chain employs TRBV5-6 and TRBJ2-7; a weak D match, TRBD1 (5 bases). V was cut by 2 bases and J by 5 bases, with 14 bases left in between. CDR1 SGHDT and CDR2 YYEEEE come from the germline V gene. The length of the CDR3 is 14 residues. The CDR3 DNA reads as TGTGCCAGCAGCTTTGTAGGGGCGGAGAACGAGCAGTACTTC. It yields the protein CASSFVGAENEQYF.

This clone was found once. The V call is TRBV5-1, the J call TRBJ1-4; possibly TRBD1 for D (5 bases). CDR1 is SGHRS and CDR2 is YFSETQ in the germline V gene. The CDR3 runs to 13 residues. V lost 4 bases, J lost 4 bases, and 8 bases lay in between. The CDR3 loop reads CASSAGLNEKLFF. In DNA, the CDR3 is TGCGCCAGCAGCGCAGGGCTTAATGAAAAACTGTTTTTT.

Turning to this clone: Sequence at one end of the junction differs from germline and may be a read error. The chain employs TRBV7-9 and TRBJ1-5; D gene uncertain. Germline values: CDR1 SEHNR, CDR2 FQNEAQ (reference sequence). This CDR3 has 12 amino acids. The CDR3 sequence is CSSSLLAQPQHF. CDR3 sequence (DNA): TGTTCCAGCAGCTTATTGGCTCAGCCCCAGCATTTT.

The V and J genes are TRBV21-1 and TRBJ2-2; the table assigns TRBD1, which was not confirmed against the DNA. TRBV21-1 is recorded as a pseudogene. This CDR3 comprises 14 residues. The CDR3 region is CASSKTPNTGELFF. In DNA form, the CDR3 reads TGTGCCAGCAGCAAGACACCGAACACCGGGGAGCTGTTTTTT.

The CDR3 nucleotides read TGTGCCAGCAGCCAGAGCGGGGGGGGATACAATGAGCAGTTCTTC. Translating it yields CASSQSGGGYNEQFF. The V gene is TRBV5-4, the J gene TRBJ2-1; 10 positions agree with TRBD2. The CDR3 spans 15 residues. In germline, CDR1 is SGHNT, CDR2 YYREEE (reference sequence). J lost 4 bases, V lost 4 bases, and 5 bases had no gene match. The full variable domain, completed using reference TRBV5-4 and TRBJ2-1, is ETGVTQSPTHLIKTRGQQVTLRCSSQSGHNTVSWYQQALGQGPQFIFQYYREEENGRGNFPPRFSGLQFPNYSSELNVNALELDDSALYLCASSQSGGGYNEQFFGPGTRLTVL.

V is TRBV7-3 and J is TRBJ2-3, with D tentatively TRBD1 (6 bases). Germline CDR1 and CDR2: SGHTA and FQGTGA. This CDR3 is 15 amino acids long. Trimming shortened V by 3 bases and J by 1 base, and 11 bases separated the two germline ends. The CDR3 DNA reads TGTGCCAGCAGCTTTAATGGGGGCCGCACAGATACGCAGTATTTT. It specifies CASSFNGGRTDTQYF.

CDR3 loop: CASSSGLAGNNEQFF. CDR3 sequence (DNA): TGTGCCAGCAGCTCAGGACTAGCGGGAAACAATGAGCAGTTCTTC. This rearrangement joins TRBV7-2 to TRBJ2-1; 12 nucleotides line up with TRBD2. The germline gives CDR1 SGHTA, CDR2 FQGNSA. The CDR3 loop spans 15 amino acids. Trimming took 4 bases from V and 5 from J; bases not matched to a gene: 3.

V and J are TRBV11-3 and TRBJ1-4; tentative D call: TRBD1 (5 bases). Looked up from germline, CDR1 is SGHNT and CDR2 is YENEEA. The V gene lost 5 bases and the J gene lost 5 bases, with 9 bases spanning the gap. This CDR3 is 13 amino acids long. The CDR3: CASSREGNEKLFF. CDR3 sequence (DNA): TGTGCCAGCAGCCGGGAGGGGAATGAAAAACTGTTTTTT.

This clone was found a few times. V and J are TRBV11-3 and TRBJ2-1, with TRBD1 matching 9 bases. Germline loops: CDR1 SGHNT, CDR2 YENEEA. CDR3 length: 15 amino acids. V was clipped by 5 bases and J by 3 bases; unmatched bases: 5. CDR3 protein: CASSAGQGRYNEQFF. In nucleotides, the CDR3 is TGTGCCAGCAGCGCAGGACAGGGGCGCTACAATGAGCAGTTCTTC. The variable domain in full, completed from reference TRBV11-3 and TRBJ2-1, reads EAGVVQSPRYKIIEKKQPVAFWCNPISGHNTLYWYLQNLGQGPELLIRYENEEAVDDSQLPKDRFSAERLKGVDSTLKIQPAELGDSAVYLCASSAGQGRYNEQFFGPGTRLTVL.

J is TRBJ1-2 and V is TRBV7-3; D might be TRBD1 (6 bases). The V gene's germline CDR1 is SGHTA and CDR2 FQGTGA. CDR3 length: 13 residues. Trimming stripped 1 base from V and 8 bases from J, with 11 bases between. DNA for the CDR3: TGTGCCAGCAGCTTAAATGCAGGGGTGGGCTACACCTTC. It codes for CASSLNAGVGYTF.

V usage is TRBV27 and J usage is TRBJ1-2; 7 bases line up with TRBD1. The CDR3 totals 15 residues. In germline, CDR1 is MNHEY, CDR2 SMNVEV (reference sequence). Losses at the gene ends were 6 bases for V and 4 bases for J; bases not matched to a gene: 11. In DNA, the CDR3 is TGTGCCAGCAGCAAAATCTGGACAGGTGGCTATGGCTACACCTTC. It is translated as CASSKIWTGGYGYTF.

The CDR3 region has the DNA TGTGCCAGCAGTTGGGATAGCGGGGAGATGCAGTTCTTC. It yields the protein CASSWDSGEMQFF. The J gene is TRBJ2-1, the V gene TRBV6-5, with TRBD2 identical over 8 bases. Germline V CDR1 and CDR2: MNHEY, SVGAGI. V shed 4 bases and J 12 bases; nucleotides not matched to a gene: 8. The CDR3 runs to 13 residues.

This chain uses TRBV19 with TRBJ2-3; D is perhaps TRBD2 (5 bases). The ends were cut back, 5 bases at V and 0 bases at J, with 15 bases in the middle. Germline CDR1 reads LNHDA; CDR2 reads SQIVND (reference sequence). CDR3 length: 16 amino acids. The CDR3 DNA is TGTGCCAGTAGTTCCATCGGGGAACGCAGCACAGATACGCAGTATTTT. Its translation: CASSSIGERSTDTQYF. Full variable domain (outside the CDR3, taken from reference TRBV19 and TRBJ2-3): DGGITQSPKYLFRKEGQNVTLSCEQNLNHDAMYWYRQDPGQGLRLIYYSQIVNDFQKGDIAEGYSVSREKKESFPLTVTSAQKNPTAFYLCASSSIGERSTDTQYFGPGTRLTVL.

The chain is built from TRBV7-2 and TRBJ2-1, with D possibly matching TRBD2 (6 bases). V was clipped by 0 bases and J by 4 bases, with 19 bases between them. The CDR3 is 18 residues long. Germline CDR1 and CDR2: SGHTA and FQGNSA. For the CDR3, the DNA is TGTGCCAGCAGCTTAGCGCTTTTTTCGGGGGACCCTTACAATGAGCAGTTCTTC. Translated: CASSLALFSGDPYNEQFF.

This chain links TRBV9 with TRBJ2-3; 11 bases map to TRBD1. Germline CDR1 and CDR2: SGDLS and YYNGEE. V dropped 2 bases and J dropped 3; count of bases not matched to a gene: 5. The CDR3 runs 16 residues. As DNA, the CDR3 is TGTGCCAGCAGCGTCCTCGGGACAGGGGGGACAGATACGCAGTATTTT. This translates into CASSVLGTGGTDTQYF. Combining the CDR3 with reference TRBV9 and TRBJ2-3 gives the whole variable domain DSGVTQTPKHLITATGQRVTLRCSPRSGDLSVYWYQQSLDQGLQFLIQYYNGEERAKGNILERFSAQQFPDLHSELNLSSLELGDSALYFCASSVLGTGGTDTQYFGPGTRLTVL.

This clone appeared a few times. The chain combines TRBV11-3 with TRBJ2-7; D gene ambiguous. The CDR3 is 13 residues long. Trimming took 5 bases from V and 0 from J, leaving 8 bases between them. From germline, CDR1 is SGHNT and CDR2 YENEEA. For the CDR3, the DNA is TGTGCCAGCAGCCCCCCCCTCTCCTACGAGCAGTACTTC. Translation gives CASSPPLSYEQYF.